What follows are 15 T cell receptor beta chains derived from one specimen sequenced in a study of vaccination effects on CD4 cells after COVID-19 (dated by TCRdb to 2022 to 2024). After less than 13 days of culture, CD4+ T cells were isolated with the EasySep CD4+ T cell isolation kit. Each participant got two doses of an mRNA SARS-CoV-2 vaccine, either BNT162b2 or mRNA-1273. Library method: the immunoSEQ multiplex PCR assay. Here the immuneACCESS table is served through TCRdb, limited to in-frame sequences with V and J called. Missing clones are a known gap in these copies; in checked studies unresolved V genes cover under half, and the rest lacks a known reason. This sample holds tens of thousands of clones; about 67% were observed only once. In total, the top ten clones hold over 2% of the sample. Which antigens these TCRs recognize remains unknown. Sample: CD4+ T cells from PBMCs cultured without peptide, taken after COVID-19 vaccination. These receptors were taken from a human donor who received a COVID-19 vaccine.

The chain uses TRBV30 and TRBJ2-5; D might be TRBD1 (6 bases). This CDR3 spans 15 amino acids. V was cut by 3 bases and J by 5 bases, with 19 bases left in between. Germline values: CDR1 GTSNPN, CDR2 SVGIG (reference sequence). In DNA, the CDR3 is TGTGCCTGGAGACGACCCGACAGGTCCCGGGAGACCCAGTACTTC. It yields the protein CAWRRPDRSRETQYF.

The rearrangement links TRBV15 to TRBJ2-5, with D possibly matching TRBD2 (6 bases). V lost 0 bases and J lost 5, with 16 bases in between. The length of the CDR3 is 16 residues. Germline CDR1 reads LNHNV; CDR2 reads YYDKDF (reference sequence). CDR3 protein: CATSRDGRQSWETQYF. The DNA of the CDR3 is TGTGCCACCAGCAGAGATGGGAGGCAGTCTTGGGAGACCCAGTACTTC.

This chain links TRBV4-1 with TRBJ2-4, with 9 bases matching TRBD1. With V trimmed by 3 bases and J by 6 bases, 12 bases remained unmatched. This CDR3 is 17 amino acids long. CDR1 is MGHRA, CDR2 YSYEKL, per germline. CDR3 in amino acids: CASSQGGTGSTANIQYF. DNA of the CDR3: TGCGCCAGCAGCCAGGGGGGGACAGGGAGTACCGCAAACATTCAGTACTTC.

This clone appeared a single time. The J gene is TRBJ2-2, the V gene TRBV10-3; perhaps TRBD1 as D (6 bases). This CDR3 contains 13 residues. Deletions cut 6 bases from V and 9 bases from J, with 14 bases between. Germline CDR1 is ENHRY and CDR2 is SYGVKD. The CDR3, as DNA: TGTGCCATCAGCTTTAACAGGGCTAGGGAGCTGTTTTTT. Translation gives CAISFNRARELFF.

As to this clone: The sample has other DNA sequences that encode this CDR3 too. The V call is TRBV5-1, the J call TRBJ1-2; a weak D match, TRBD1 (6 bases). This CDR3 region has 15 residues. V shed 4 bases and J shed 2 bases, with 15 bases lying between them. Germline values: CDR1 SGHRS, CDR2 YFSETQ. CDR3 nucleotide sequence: TGCGCCAGCAGCCCGCAGGGGACCCCCAACTATGGCTACACCTTC. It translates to CASSPQGTPNYGYTF. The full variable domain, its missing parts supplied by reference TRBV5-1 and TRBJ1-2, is KAGVTQTPRYLIKTRGQQVTLSCSPISGHRSVSWYQQTPGQGLQFLFEYFSETQRNKGNFPGRFSGRQFSNSRSEMNVSTLELGDSALYLCASSPQGTPNYGYTFGSGTRLTVV.

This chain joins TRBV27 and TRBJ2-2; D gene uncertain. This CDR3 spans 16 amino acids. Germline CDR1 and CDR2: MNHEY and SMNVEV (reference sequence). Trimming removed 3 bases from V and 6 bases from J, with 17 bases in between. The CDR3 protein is CASSLYRVELSGELFF. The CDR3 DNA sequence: TGTGCCAGCAGTTTGTACCGGGTCGAACTATCCGGGGAGCTGTTTTTT.

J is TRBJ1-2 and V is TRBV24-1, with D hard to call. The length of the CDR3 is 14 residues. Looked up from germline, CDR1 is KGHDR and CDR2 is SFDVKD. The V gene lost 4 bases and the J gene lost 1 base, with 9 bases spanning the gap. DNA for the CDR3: TGTGCCACCAGTGAGCCGGGTCTTAACTATGGCTACACCTTC. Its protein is CATSEPGLNYGYTF.

CDR3 nucleotide sequence: TGTGCCAGCACACAGGGGTATGGCTACACCTTC. Its protein product is CASTQGYGYTF. The gene calls are TRBV6-5 and TRBJ1-2; 7 bases map to TRBD1. CDR3 size: 11 residues. The J segment lost 5 bases and the V segment lost 7 bases, leaving 1 base of the junction unmatched. Germline CDR1 and CDR2: MNHEY and SVGAGI.

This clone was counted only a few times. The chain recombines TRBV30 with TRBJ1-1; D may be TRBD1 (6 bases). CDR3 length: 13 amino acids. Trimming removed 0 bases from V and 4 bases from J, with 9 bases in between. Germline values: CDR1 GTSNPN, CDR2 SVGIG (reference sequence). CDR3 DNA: TGTGCCTGGAGTGTACGAGGGGGCACTGAAGCTTTCTTT. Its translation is CAWSVRGGTEAFF. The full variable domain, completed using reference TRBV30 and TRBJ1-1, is SQTIHQWPATLVQPVGSPLSLECTVEGTSNPNLYWYRQAAGRGLQLLFYSVGIGQISSEVPQNLSASRPQDRQFILSSKKLLLSDSGFYLCAWSVRGGTEAFFGQGTRLTVV.

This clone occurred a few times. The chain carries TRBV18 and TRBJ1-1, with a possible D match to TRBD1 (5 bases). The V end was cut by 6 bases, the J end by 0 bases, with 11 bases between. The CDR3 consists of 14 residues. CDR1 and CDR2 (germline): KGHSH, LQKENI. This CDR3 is CASSQGTLNTEAFF. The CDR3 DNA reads TGTGCCAGCTCCCAGGGAACCTTGAACACTGAAGCTTTCTTT.

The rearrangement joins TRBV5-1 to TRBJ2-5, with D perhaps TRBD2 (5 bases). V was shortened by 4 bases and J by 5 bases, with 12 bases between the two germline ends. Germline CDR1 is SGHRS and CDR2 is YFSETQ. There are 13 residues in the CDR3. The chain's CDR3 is CASSAPGLETQYF. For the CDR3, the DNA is TGCGCCAGCAGCGCGCCGGGGTTGGAGACCCAGTACTTC.

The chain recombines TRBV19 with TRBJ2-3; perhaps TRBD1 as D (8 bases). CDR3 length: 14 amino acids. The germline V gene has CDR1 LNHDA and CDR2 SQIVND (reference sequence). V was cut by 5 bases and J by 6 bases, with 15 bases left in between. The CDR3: CASSSGQGGDTQYF. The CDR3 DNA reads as TGTGCCAGTAGTTCCGGACAGGGAGGGGATACGCAGTATTTT.

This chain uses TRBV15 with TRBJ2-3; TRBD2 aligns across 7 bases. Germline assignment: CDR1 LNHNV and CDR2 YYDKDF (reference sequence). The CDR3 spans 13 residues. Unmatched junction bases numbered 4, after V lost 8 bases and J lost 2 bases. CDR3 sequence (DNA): TGTGCCACCGCCGGGGGGAACACAGATACGCAGTATTTT. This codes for CATAGGNTDTQYF. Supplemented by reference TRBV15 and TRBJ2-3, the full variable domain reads DAMVIQNPRYQVTQFGKPVTLSCSQTLNHNVMYWYQQKSSQAPKLLFHYYDKDFNNEADTPDNFQSRRPNTSFCFLDIRSPGLGDTAMYLCATAGGNTDTQYFGPGTRLTVL.

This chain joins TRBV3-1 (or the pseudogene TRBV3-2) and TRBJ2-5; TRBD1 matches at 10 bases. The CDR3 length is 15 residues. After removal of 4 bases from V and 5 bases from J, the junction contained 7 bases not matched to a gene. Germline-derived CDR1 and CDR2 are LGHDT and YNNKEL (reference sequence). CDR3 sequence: CASSPRDRGWETQYF. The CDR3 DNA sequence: TGTGCCAGCAGCCCCAGGGACAGGGGTTGGGAGACCCAGTACTTC.

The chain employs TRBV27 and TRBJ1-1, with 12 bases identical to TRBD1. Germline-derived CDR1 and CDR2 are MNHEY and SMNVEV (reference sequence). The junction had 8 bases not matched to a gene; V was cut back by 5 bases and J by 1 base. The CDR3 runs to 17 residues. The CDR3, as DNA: TGTGCCAGCAGTCTCCTCCGGGACAGGGGGCAGAACACTGAAGCTTTCTTT. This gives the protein CASSLLRDRGQNTEAFF.